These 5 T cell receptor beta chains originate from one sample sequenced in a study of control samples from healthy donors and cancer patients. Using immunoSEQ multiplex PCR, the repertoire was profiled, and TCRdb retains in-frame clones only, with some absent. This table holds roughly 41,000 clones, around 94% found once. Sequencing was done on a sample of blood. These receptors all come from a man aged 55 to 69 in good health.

CDR3 in amino acids: CASGPWGPNEKLFF. CDR3 DNA: TGTGCCAGTGGACCGTGGGGTCCTAATGAAAAACTGTTTTTT. The chain joins TRBV6-5 to TRBJ1-4; D ambiguous. CDR1 is MNHEY, CDR2 SVGAGI, per germline. The CDR3 totals 14 residues. Between the trimmed V and J ends, which lost 9 bases and 3 bases, there was a span of 14 bases.

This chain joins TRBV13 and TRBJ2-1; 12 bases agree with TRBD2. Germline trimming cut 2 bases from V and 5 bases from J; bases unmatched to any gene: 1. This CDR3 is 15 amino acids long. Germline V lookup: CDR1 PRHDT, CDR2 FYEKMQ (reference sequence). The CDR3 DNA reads TGTGCCAGCAGCTTATGGACTAGCGGGAACAATGAGCAGTTCTTC. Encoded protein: CASSLWTSGNNEQFF. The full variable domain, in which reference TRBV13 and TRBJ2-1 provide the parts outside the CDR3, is AAGVIQSPRHLIKEKRETATLKCYPIPRHDTVYWYQQGPGQDPQFLISFYEKMQSDKGSIPDRFSAQQFSDYHSELNMSSLELGDSALYFCASSLWTSGNNEQFFGPGTRLTVL.

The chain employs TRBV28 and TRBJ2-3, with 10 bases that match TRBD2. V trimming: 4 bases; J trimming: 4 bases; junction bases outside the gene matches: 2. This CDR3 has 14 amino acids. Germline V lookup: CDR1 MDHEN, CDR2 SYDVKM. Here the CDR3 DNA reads TGTGCCAGCAGTTCTAGCGGGAGCCCAGATACGCAGTATTTT. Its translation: CASSSSGSPDTQYF.

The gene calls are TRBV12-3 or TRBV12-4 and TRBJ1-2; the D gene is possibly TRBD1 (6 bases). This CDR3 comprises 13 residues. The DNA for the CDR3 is TGTGCGACAGGCCAGCGGTCAGGCTATGGCTACACCTTC. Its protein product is CATGQRSGYGYTF.

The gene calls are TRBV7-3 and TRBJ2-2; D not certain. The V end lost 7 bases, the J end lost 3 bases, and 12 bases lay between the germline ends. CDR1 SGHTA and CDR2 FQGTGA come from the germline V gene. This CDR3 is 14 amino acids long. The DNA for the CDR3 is TGTGCCAGCAAAGATGACTTCGACACCGGGGAGCTGTTTTTT. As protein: CASKDDFDTGELFF.